The sample holds a few counts of the clone carrying this T cell receptor beta chain. Its specificity is unknown. These data are taken from a study of vaccination and CD4 T cells after COVID-19. The wider study: Subjects got two shots of BNT162b2 or mRNA-1273 vaccine.

Time point: late sampling 161 to 241 days after vaccination in a few convalescent patients. Treatment: approximately 10-day PBMC culture with coronavirus spike peptide pools or control peptides (ViraFEST assay). Under the ViraFEST approach, antigen-specific T cells were expanded with peptide pools and TCRs subsequently sequenced. Once obtained from cultured CD4+ T cells, the DNA was sequenced using the Oncomine TCR Beta short-read assay. Cultures of CD4+ T cells served as the source for extracting genomic DNA. TCRdb passed the PCR reads through MiXCR, listing each CDR3 protein once. The table includes around 20,000 distinct CDR3 sequences, approximately 38% detected once. The CDR3 is made up of 17 amino acids. CDR1 is MNHEY and CDR2 is SVGAGI in the germline V gene. The V segment lost 4 bases and the J segment 7 bases; nucleotides outside the gene matches: 17.

This sequence was found in a human donor who had recovered from COVID-19. This specimen was CD4+ T cells from blood, cultured in vitro, taken about 7 months after SARS-CoV-2 vaccination. This chain connects TRBV6-5 to TRBJ2-3; 7 nucleotides agree with TRBD2. CDR3 amino acids: CASSSLHRGGSRNTQYF. In DNA form, the CDR3 reads TGTGCCAGCAGTTCCTTACACCGCGGCGGGAGTAGAAATACGCAGTATTTT.